The clone carrying this T cell receptor (beta chain) was seen repeatedly, ten times or more. Its matching antigen is unknown. Participants, patients aged 18 to 65, had newly diagnosed hyperthyroidism with a duration under 2 months. The PBMCs had their origin in 7.5 to 10 ml of fresh peripheral blood. These data are taken from a study of T cells in Graves' hyperthyroidism and ophthalmopathy. There are 17 residues in the CDR3. Trimming left V 3 bases short and J 4 bases short, with 18 bases between. Study results and caveats: Model-based prediction identified ophthalmopathy a median around 6.7 months prior to its onset.

Amplified TCR beta CDR3 regions came from RNA transcripts. In the first-round RT-PCR of the TCR CDR3, the HTBI primer set was used. TCRdb reprocessed the multiplex PCR reads with MiXCR, giving one entry per CDR3 protein. Among roughly 130,000 distinct CDR3 sequences listed, 22% were seen once. Sequenced input: blood. V gene TRBV12-3 or TRBV12-4 combines with J gene TRBJ2-2, with D possibly matching TRBD2 (6 bases). This sequence originates from a woman aged 50 to 65 with Graves' hyperthyroidism that later progressed to Graves' ophthalmopathy. CDR3 in DNA: TGTGCCAGCAGTTTCGGCACAGTGCTGGGGGGCACCGGGGAGCTGTTTTTT. As protein: CASSFGTVLGGTGELFF.